This T cell receptor beta chain was recorded in a study of blood T cell repertoires in COVID-19. On the study more broadly: Acute and convalescent COVID-19 specimens originated in the United States, Italy and Spain. In each case, the material was cDNA or gDNA derived from T cells, B-cell-depleted T cells, or PBMCs.

This CDR3 has 17 residues. Per germline, CDR1 LGHDT and CDR2 YNNKEL (reference sequence). V was shortened by 2 bases and J by 8 bases, with 19 bases between the two germline ends. Enrollees, 18 to 89 years old, lived in approximately 25 US areas. As processed by the authors: Counts of nucleated cells, estimated from reference gene primer amplification, were obtained. The protocol was immunoSEQ multiplex PCR, while the TCRdb copy is restricted to in-frame clones and leaves out a portion. D and trimming were read from the DNA, whereas the V and J calls and clone size are those reported in that table. The table shows some 370,000 clones, with about four fifths occurring only once.

What was sequenced was PBMCs or T cells enriched from blood (not recorded which). The sequence was obtained from a woman in her 50s who had recovered from COVID-19. This chain links TRBV3-1 (or the pseudogene TRBV3-2) with TRBJ1-6; D ambiguous. CDR3 bases: TGTGCCAGCAGCCAATTCAGAAATCGGGGAGGTGATTCACCCCTCCACTTT. Translating it yields CASSQFRNRGGDSPLHF.